Here is one T cell receptor (beta chain) with its context. The target antigen is unknown. This specimen belongs to a study of breast tumors, draining lymph nodes, adjacent tissues. TCRdb called the multiplex PCR reads again in MiXCR, with one record for every CDR3 protein. The data contain 24,000 or so distinct CDR3 sequences, 23% of them singletons. Germline CDR1 reads MDHEN; CDR2 reads SYDVKM. Trimming took 6 bases from V and 12 from J, leaving 14 bases between them. The CDR3 has 12 residues. General study findings and limits: Luminal-like breast cancer showed significantly higher tumor–nontumor repertoire similarity than basal-like. Data only fit, rather than demonstrated, lymph node origin of most tumor T cells.

The sequence was obtained from a female donor with breast cancer. Some clones in this sample may be carry-over from other donors' samples. Material for sequencing was breast tumor tissue. This chain connects TRBV28 to TRBJ1-4; a possible D gene is TRBD1 (5 bases). The CDR3 here is CASSAGTDELFF. The CDR3 coding sequence is TGTGCCAGCAGCGCCGGGACGGATGAACTGTTTTTT. Based on the CDR3 plus reference TRBV28 and TRBJ1-4, the full variable domain is DVKVTQSSRYLVKRTGEKVFLECVQDMDHENMFWYRQDPGLGLRLIYFSYDVKMKEKGDIPEGYSVSREKKERFSLILESASTNQTSMYLCASSAGTDELFFGSGTQLSVL.